The 7 T cell receptor beta chains below were found in one sample sequenced in a study of blood T cell repertoires in COVID-19. TCRdb keeps only in-frame clones here, not all; method: immunoSEQ multiplex PCR. Of about 280,000 clones in the sample, roughly 90% were seen once. What was sequenced was PBMCs or T cells enriched from blood (not recorded which). These receptors were taken from a woman under 30 with acute COVID-19.

The chain links TRBV28 to TRBJ2-7; 8 bases match TRBD1. This CDR3 is 15 amino acids long. CDR1 and CDR2 from the germline V gene are MDHEN and SYDVKM. V lost 2 bases and J lost 3; bases outside the gene matches: 6. CDR3 bases: TGTGCCAGCAGTTTAGGGGGACAGGTCCACTACGAGCAGTACTTC. It translates to CASSLGGQVHYEQYF.

This clone has just one count. The chain couples TRBV4-2 to TRBJ1-2; D not resolved. Germline V gene data show CDR1 as LGHNA and CDR2 as YNFKEQ. The CDR3 contains 13 residues. The V end lost 2 bases, the J end lost 5 bases, and 9 bases lay between the germline ends. The CDR3 DNA reads TGTGCCAGCAGCCAACGGGGAGGTTATGGCTACACCTTC. It is translated as CASSQRGGYGYTF.

This rearrangement joins TRBV10-1 to TRBJ2-7, with D maybe TRBD1 (5 bases). Germline loops: CDR1 WNHNN, CDR2 SYGVQD (reference sequence). Trimming left V 4 bases short and J 2 bases short, with 15 bases between. CDR3 length: 15 amino acids. Written as DNA, the CDR3 is TGCGCCAGCAGTGGGTCACAGGCTCCCCCCTACGAGCAGTACTTC. It translates to CASSGSQAPPYEQYF.

The J gene is TRBJ2-5, the V gene TRBV29-1, with D perhaps TRBD1 (7 bases). This CDR3 has 12 residues. Germline V gene data show CDR1 as SQVTM and CDR2 as ANQGSEA. With 6 bases removed from V and 4 bases from J, the gap between germline ends came to 12 bases. As DNA, the CDR3 is TGCAGCGTCGGGACAGCGGGAGAGACCCAGTACTTC. Translating it yields CSVGTAGETQYF.

This chain uses TRBV28 with TRBJ2-5; tentative D call: TRBD1 (7 bases). CDR1 is MDHEN, CDR2 SYDVKM, per germline. The CDR3 runs to 15 residues. Between the trimmed V and J ends, which lost 6 bases and 6 bases, there was a span of 20 bases. The CDR3 region is CASSRTGSGGKTQYF. The CDR3 nucleotides read TGTGCCAGCAGCCGGACAGGTTCGGGCGGGAAGACCCAGTACTTC.

This chain connects TRBV5-1 to TRBJ2-7, with a tentative D call TRBD1 (5 bases). V was trimmed by 3 bases and J by 3 bases, leaving 16 bases between them. CDR3 size: 15 residues. The germline V gene encodes CDR1 SGHRS and CDR2 YFSETQ. The CDR3 coding sequence is TGCGCCAGCAGCTACAGGAGCAATTTAAACTACGAGCAGTACTTC. Translating it yields CASSYRSNLNYEQYF.

The V gene is TRBV28, the J gene TRBJ2-1; 7 bases agree with TRBD2. The germline V gene has CDR1 MDHEN and CDR2 SYDVKM. The CDR3 sequence is 15 residues long. After removal of 0 bases from V and 7 bases from J, the junction contained 6 bases not matched to a gene. CDR3: CASSLWGLLGNEQFF. The CDR3, as DNA: TGTGCCAGCAGTTTATGGGGACTACTGGGTAATGAGCAGTTCTTC.